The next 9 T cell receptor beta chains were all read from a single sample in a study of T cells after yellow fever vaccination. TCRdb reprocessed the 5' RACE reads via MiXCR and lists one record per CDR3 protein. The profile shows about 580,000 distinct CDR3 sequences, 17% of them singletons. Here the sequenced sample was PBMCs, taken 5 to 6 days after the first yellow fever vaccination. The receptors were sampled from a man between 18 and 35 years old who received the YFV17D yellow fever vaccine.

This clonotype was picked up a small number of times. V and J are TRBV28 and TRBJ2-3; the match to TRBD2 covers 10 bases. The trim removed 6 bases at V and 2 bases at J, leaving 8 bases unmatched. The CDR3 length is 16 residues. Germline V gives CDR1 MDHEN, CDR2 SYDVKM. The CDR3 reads CASSRGTSELTDTQYF. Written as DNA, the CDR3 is TGTGCCAGCAGCCGTGGGACTAGCGAACTCACAGATACGCAGTATTTT.

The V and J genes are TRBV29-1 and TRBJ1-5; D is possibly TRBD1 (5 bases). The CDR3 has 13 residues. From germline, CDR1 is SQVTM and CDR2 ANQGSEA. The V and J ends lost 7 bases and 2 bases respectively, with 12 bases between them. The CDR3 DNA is TGCAGCGCCGTAGCAGGGCGCAATCAGCCCCAGCATTTT. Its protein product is CSAVAGRNQPQHF.

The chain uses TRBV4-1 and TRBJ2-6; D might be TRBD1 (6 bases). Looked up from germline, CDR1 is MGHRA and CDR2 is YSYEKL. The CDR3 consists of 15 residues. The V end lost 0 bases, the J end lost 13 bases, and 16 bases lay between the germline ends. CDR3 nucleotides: TGCGCCAGCAGCCAAGATGGGGCAGGGGTTAGGGTCCTGACTTTC. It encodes CASSQDGAGVRVLTF.

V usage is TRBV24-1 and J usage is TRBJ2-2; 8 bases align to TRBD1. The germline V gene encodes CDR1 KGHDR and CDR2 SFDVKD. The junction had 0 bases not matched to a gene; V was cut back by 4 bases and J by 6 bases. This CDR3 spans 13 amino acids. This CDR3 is CATSEDRAGELFF. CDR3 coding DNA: TGTGCCACCAGTGAGGACAGGGCCGGGGAGCTGTTTTTT.

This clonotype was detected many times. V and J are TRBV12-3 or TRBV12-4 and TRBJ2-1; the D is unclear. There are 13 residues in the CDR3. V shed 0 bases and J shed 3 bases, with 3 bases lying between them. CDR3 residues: CASSLANYNEQFF. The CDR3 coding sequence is TGTGCCAGCAGTTTAGCAAACTACAATGAGCAGTTCTTC.

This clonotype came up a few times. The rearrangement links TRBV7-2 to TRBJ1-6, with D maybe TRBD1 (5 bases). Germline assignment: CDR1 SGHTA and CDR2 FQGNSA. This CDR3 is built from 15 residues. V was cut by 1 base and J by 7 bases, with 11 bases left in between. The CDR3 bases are TGTGCCAGCAGCTTAGAGGCAGGGCCAAATTCACCCCTCCACTTT. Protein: CASSLEAGPNSPLHF.

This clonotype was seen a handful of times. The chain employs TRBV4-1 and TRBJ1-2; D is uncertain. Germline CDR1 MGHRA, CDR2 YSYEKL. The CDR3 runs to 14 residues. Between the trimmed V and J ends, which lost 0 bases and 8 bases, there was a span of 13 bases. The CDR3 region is CASSQDFGSGGYTF. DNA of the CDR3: TGCGCCAGCAGCCAAGATTTCGGGAGCGGGGGCTACACCTTC.

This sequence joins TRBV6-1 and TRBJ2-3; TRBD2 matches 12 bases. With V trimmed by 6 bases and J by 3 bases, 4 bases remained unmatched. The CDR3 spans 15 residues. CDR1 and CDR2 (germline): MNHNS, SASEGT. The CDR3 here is CASRRLAGETDTQYF. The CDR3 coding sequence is TGTGCCAGCAGGAGACTAGCGGGGGAGACAGATACGCAGTATTTT.

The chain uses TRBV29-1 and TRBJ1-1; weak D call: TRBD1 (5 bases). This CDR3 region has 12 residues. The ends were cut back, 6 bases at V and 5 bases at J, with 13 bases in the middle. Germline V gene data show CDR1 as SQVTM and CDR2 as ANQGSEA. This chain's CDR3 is CSVRGRGTEAFF. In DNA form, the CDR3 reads TGCAGCGTGAGGGGCCGGGGGACTGAAGCTTTCTTT.